The T cell receptor beta chain under discussion was sequenced for a study of blood T cells in healthy people across ages. With a J-beta primer mix and a sample-barcoded 5' primer, a second PCR ran 7 to 11 cycles. Each CDR3 protein gets one entry after TCRdb re-called the 5' RACE reads with MiXCR. The sample lists 850,000 to 1,300,000 distinct CDR3 sequences, 40% to 50% occurring once. The CDR3 is 17 residues long. Germline V gene sequence: CDR1 MNHEY, CDR2 SVGAGI. With 4 bases clipped from V and 3 bases from J, the junction kept 9 bases outside the gene matches. This clonotype was found a few times. The receptor comes from a woman aged 60-75 years in good health. This chain joins TRBV6-5 and TRBJ2-3; 11 bases match TRBD2. The material sequenced was blood. The CDR3 bases are TGTGCCAGCAGTTCGACCTCCGGGACTAGCGGTACAGATACGCAGTATTTT. Its protein product is CASSSTSGTSGTDTQYF.